The 12 T cell receptor beta chains given below trace back to one sample, sequenced in a study of T cell repertoires in cytomegalovirus infection. Their cognate antigens are unknown. A single record per CDR3 protein comes from TCRdb applying MiXCR to the reads. The profile shows approximately 1,000,000 distinct CDR3 sequences, 31% of them singletons. The specimen was cultured CD8+ T cells from PBMCs, collected from culture after CMV antigen stimulation. The receptors originated from a human donor in good health (CMV status not recorded). Some clones in this sample may be carry-over from other donors' samples.

This clonotype was counted a few times. This sequence joins TRBV11-3 and TRBJ1-1; a weak D match, TRBD1 (6 bases). Germline values: CDR1 SGHNT, CDR2 YENEEA. The CDR3 has 15 residues. Trimming took off 0 bases at V and 13 bases at J, with 21 bases between the two ends. The CDR3 sequence: CASSLDTPWGARGFF. CDR3 in DNA: TGTGCCAGCAGCTTAGATACCCCATGGGGGGCGCGGGGTTTCTTT. The variable domain in full, completed from reference TRBV11-3 and TRBJ1-1, reads EAGVVQSPRYKIIEKKQPVAFWCNPISGHNTLYWYLQNLGQGPELLIRYENEEAVDDSQLPKDRFSAERLKGVDSTLKIQPAELGDSAVYLCASSLDTPWGARGFFGQGTRLTVV.

This clonotype was seen more than once but under ten times. CDR3 sequence: CASSEYDSYYGYTF. Here the CDR3 DNA reads TGTGCCAGCAGTGAATATGACAGCTACTATGGCTACACCTTC. The chain uses TRBV2 and TRBJ1-2; D possibly corresponds to TRBD1 (5 bases). Germline CDR1 SNHLY, CDR2 FYNNEI. This CDR3 contains 14 residues. Trimming cost V 2 bases and J 3 bases, with 10 bases left between them.

The chain uses TRBV11-1 and TRBJ1-2; TRBD1 is a possible D gene (5 bases). V gave up 5 bases and J gave up 3 bases, with 13 bases separating them. There are 14 residues in the CDR3. Germline CDR1 and CDR2: SGHAT and FQDESV (reference sequence). The CDR3 spells CASSQSREHYGYTF. The CDR3 coding sequence is TGTGCCAGCAGCCAGAGCAGGGAACACTATGGCTACACCTTC.

This chain uses TRBV27 with TRBJ2-1; TRBD2 is a possible D gene (6 bases). V gave up 5 bases and J gave up 7 bases, with 18 bases separating them. CDR3 length equals 15 residues. Germline CDR1 reads MNHEY; CDR2 reads SMNVEV (reference sequence). Here the CDR3 reads CASSVAPGLQNEQFF. Here the CDR3 DNA reads TGTGCCAGCAGTGTCGCTCCGGGACTTCAAAATGAGCAGTTCTTC.

There are a few counts of this clonotype. The chain employs TRBV9 and TRBJ1-1, with TRBD1 as a possible D gene (5 bases). V was clipped by 5 bases and J by 3 bases, with 14 bases between them. The CDR3 extends over 14 amino acids. Germline CDR1 is SGDLS and CDR2 is YYNGEE. For the CDR3, the DNA is TGTGCCAGCAGAGGGACGGGGGGTGACACTGAAGCTTTCTTT. This sequence encodes CASRGTGGDTEAFF. The complete variable domain, with remaining parts taken from reference TRBV9 and TRBJ1-1, reads DSGVTQTPKHLITATGQRVTLRCSPRSGDLSVYWYQQSLDQGLQFLIQYYNGEERAKGNILERFSAQQFPDLHSELNLSSLELGDSALYFCASRGTGGDTEAFFGQGTRLTVV.

This clonotype was seen a handful of times. The chain joins TRBV6-2 or TRBV6-3 to TRBJ1-1; TRBD1 agrees at 7 bases. The ends lost 6 bases at V and 4 bases at J; junction bases unmatched: 5. The germline V gene has CDR1 MNHEY and CDR2 SVGEGT. The CDR3 length is 13 residues. CDR3 DNA: TGTGCCAGCAGGCCAGGGGGAGGCACTGAAGCTTTCTTT. The encoded protein is CASRPGGGTEAFF.

With respect to this clonotype: At one of its ends the junction is not consistent with the germline gene, which may arise from a read error. The chain links TRBV9 to TRBJ1-4; D is unresolved. Germline V gives CDR1 SGDLS, CDR2 YYNGEE. The CDR3 extends over 14 amino acids. This CDR3 is CVSSPASGRRQLFF. CDR3 DNA: TGTGTCAGCAGCCCGGCGTCGGGTCGGCGACAACTGTTTTTT.

The rearrangement uses TRBV19 and TRBJ1-1, with D maybe TRBD1 (6 bases). With 4 bases removed from V and 0 bases from J, the gap between germline ends came to 21 bases. CDR1 LNHDA and CDR2 SQIVND come from the germline V gene (reference sequence). The CDR3 runs to 18 residues. Here the CDR3 DNA reads TGTGCCAGTAGTACTCTAACGTTTGGGGGGGCAATGAACACTGAAGCTTTCTTT. Protein: CASSTLTFGGAMNTEAFF.

The gene calls are TRBV29-1 and TRBJ1-2; D call uncertain. Trimming pared 3 bases from V and 3 bases from J, leaving 11 bases between. The CDR3 covers 13 residues. Looked up from germline, CDR1 is SQVTM and CDR2 is ANQGSEA. CDR3 in amino acids: CSVDEGSHYGYTF. DNA for the CDR3: TGCAGCGTTGACGAAGGGTCCCACTATGGCTACACCTTC.

The genes are TRBV27 and TRBJ2-1, with TRBD2 identical over 15 bases. J was trimmed by 0 bases and V by 4 bases; bases with no gene match: 4. The germline V gene encodes CDR1 MNHEY and CDR2 SMNVEV (reference sequence). The CDR3 spans 18 residues. The CDR3 DNA reads as TGTGCCAGCAGTTCCGGGACTAGCGGGGGGATCTCCTACAATGAGCAGTTCTTC. As protein: CASSSGTSGGISYNEQFF.

This chain links TRBV5-3 with TRBJ1-2; D is perhaps TRBD1 (5 bases). TRBV5-3 is noted as an ORF with a role that remains uncertain. The CDR3 contains 14 residues. The V and J ends lost 8 bases and 5 bases respectively, with 19 bases between them. The CDR3 loop is CASSVLGEGYGYTF. The CDR3 DNA reads as TGTGCCAGCAGCGTCTTAGGAGAGGGGTATGGCTACACCTTC.

The chain couples TRBV27 to TRBJ1-4; D is unclear. The CDR3 sequence is 14 residues long. V lost 3 bases, J lost 4 bases, and 9 bases lay in between. Germline V gene lookup returns CDR1 MNHEY and CDR2 SMNVEV (reference sequence). This chain's CDR3 is CASSFFGDNEKLFF. The CDR3, as DNA: TGTGCCAGCAGTTTCTTTGGAGATAATGAAAAACTGTTTTTT.